The entry below gives a single T cell receptor (beta chain) sequence along with its context. Antigen specificity is unknown. Only in-frame clones appear in the TCRdb table, and some are missing; sequencing was by immunoSEQ multiplex PCR. The table lists some 460,000 clones, 70% to 90% of them singletons. Germline CDR1 and CDR2: DFQATT and SNEGSKA (reference sequence). The V gene lost 4 bases and the J gene lost 5 bases, with 5 bases spanning the gap. The CDR3 spans 10 residues. The source of the sample is a study of Ad26.COV2.S vaccination and SARS-CoV-2 variants. On the study more broadly: Enrollment placed the donor in the COV1001 Ad26.COV2.S trial arm. Ad26.COV2.S given intramuscularly, once or twice 56 days apart. Study-level points and caveats: Reportedly, spike-specific CD8+ and CD4+ T cell responses achieved substantial breadth once vaccination had taken place. Overall T cell responses may have been underestimated by the analyses of TCR breadth and depth.

Described treatment: approximately 18 received Ad26.COV2.S at low or high dose, single or two shots; 5 received placebo; per-sample allocation not given. At day 63 after the first vaccine or placebo injection, samples were drawn. V usage is TRBV20-1 and J usage is TRBJ2-5; no firm D call. The origin of this receptor is a person aged 18-60 years who received the Ad26.COV2.S COVID-19 vaccine or a placebo. The sample here was peripheral blood, taken in a trial of Ad26.COV2.S vaccine versus placebo. CDR3 in amino acids: CSANGETQYF. In DNA, the CDR3 is TGCAGTGCTAACGGGGAGACCCAGTACTTC.